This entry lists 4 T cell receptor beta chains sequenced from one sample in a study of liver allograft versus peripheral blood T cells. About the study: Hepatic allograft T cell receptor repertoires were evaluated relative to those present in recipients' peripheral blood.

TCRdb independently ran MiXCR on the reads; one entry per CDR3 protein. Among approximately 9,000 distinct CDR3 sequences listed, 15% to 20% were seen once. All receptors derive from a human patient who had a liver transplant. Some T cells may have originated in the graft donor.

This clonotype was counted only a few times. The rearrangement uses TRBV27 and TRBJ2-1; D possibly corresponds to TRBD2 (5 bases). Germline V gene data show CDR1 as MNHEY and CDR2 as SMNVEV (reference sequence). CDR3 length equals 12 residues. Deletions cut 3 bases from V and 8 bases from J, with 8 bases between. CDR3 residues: CASSLGGHEQFF. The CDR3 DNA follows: TGTGCCAGCAGTTTGGGCGGGCATGAGCAGTTCTTC.

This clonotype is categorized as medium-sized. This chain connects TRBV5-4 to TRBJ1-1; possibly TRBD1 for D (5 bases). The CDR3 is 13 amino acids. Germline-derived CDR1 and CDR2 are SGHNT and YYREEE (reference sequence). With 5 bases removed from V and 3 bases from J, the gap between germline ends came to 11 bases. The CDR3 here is CASRGGTDTEAFF. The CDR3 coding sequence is TGTGCCAGCAGGGGAGGGACGGACACTGAAGCTTTCTTT.

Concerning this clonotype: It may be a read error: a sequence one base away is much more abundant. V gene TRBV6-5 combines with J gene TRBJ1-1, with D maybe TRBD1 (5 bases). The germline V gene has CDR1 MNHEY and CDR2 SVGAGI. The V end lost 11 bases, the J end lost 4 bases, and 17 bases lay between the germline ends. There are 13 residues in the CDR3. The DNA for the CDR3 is TGTGCCTCCTGGGCGGGGGAGGGCACTGAAGCTTTCTTT. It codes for CASWAGEGTEAFF.

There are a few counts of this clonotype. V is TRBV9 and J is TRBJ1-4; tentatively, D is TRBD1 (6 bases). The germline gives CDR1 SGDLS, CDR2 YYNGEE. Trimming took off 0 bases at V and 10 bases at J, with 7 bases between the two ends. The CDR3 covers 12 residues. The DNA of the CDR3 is TGTGCCAGCAGCGTAGGAGGGGGAAAACTGTTTTTT. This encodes CASSVGGGKLFF.